These 8 T cell receptor beta chains were sequenced from one sample in a study of blood T cells in healthy people across ages. It was with a sample-barcoded 5' primer and a J-beta primer mix that a second PCR of roughly 6 to 11 cycles was run. TCRdb re-analysed the 5' RACE reads in MiXCR, keeping a single row per CDR3 protein. The data hold hundreds of thousands of distinct CDR3 sequences, with about 24% observed a single time. The sample was also reused in another study, on T cells of mothers and their children.

The sequenced sample was blood. The receptor set was obtained from a boy under 18 in good health.

The V call is TRBV12-3 or TRBV12-4, the J call TRBJ1-1; D unresolved. The CDR3 extends over 15 amino acids. V was shortened by 5 bases and J by 7 bases, with 20 bases between the two germline ends. The CDR3 DNA sequence: TGTGCCAGCAGTCCATCACGGTGGTTTGCTGTTGAAGCTTTCTTT. This codes for CASSPSRWFAVEAFF.

The chain couples TRBV20-1 to TRBJ2-7; 8 positions match TRBD2. The V segment lost 1 base and the J segment 2 bases; nucleotides outside the gene matches: 4. The CDR3 is made up of 14 amino acids. CDR1 DFQATT and CDR2 SNEGSKA come from the germline V gene (reference sequence). The chain's CDR3 is CSARAERGTYEQYF. CDR3 nucleotide sequence: TGCAGTGCTAGAGCGGAGCGGGGGACCTACGAGCAGTACTTC.

The CDR3 here is CASSRTGVLSDYGYTF. CDR3 sequence (DNA): TGTGCCAGCAGTCGGACAGGGGTTCTCTCAGACTATGGCTACACCTTC. This chain uses TRBV6-2 or TRBV6-3 with TRBJ1-2; 9 bases are shared with TRBD1. There are 16 residues in the CDR3. V was pared by 5 bases and J by 3 bases, with 10 bases of the junction left unmatched. Germline V gene lookup returns CDR1 MNHEY and CDR2 SVGEGT.

This clonotype was counted many times. The rearrangement links TRBV20-1 to TRBJ2-5; possible D gene TRBD1, 6 bases. Deletions cut 4 bases from V and 4 bases from J, with 7 bases between. The germline V gene has CDR1 DFQATT and CDR2 SNEGSKA (reference sequence). This CDR3 is built from 11 residues. The CDR3 region has the DNA TGCAGTGCTAAAGGGGGAGAGACCCAGTACTTC. Its translation is CSAKGGETQYF.

This clonotype was counted between two and nine times. V gene TRBV7-8 combines with J gene TRBJ2-5; D is unresolved. The CDR3 totals 11 residues. Germline loops: CDR1 SGHVS, CDR2 FQNEAQ. V dropped 4 bases and J dropped 4 bases, with 4 bases sitting between them. CDR3 amino acids: CASSSVETQYF. CDR3 coding DNA: TGTGCCAGCAGCTCCGTAGAGACCCAGTACTTC.

This clonotype has only a few counts. The CDR3 reads CASSQAGQGLSETQYF. As DNA, the CDR3 is TGCGCCAGCAGCCAAGCGGGACAGGGGTTATCAGAGACCCAGTACTTC. This chain links TRBV4-1 with TRBJ2-5, with 10 bases identical to TRBD1. The germline CDR1 and CDR2 sequences are MGHRA and YSYEKL. V lost 1 base to trimming and J lost 4 bases; unmatched junction nucleotides: 6. There are 16 residues in the CDR3.

The CDR3 nucleotides are TGTGCCAGCAGCTTAGCACTAGTTGGTGAGCAGTTCTTC. Translation: CASSLALVGEQFF. V and J are TRBV7-2 and TRBJ2-1, with D possibly TRBD2 on 5 matching bases. V lost 0 bases, J lost 9 bases, and 9 bases lay in between. The CDR3 is 13 residues long. Germline V lookup: CDR1 SGHTA, CDR2 FQGNSA.

This clonotype has more than one count but fewer than ten. This chain links TRBV3-1 with TRBJ2-7; 9 bases line up with TRBD2. The CDR3 runs to 16 residues. Unmatched junction bases numbered 9, after V lost 0 bases and J lost 6 bases. The V gene's germline CDR1 is LGHDT and CDR2 YNNKEL (reference sequence). CDR3 in amino acids: CASSQDLAGGVREQYF. CDR3 sequence (DNA): TGTGCCAGCAGCCAAGATCTGGCGGGAGGGGTACGCGAGCAGTACTTC.